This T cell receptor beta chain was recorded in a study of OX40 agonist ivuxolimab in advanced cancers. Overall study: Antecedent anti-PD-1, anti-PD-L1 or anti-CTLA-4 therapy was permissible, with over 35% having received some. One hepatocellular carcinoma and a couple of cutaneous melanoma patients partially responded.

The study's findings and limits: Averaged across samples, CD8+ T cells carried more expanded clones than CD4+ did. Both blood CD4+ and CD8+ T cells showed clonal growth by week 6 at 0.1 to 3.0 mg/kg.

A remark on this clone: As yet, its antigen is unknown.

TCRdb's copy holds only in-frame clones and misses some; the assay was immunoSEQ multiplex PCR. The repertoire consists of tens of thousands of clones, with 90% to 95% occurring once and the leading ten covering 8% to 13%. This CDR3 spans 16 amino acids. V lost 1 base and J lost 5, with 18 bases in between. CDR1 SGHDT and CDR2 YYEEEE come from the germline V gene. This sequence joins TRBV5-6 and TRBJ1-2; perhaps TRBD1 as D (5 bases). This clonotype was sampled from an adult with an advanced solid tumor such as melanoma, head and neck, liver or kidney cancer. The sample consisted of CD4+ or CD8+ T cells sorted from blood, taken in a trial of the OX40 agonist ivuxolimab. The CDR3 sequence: CASSLSGGEVRYGYTF. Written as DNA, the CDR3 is TGTGCCAGCAGCTTGTCCGGGGGAGAGGTGAGGTATGGCTACACCTTC.